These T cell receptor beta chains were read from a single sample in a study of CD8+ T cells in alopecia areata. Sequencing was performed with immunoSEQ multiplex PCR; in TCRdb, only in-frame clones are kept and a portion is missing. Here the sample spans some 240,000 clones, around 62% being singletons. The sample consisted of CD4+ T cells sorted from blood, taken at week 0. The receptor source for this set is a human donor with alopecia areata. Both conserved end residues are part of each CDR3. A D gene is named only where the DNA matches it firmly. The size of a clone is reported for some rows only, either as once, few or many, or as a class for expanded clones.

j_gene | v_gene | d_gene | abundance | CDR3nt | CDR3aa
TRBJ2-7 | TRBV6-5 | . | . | TGTGCCAGCAGTTTTACGGGAGCTCAGTACGAGCAGTACTTC | CASSFTGAQYEQYF
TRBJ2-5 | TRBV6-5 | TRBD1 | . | TGTGCCAGCAGAAGACAGGGCGGGGAGACCCAGTACTTC | CASRRQGGETQYF
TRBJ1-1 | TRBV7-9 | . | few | TGTGCCAGCAGCCGAGGAGGGAACACTGAAGCTTTCTTT | CASSRGGNTEAFF
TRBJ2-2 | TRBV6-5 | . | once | TGTGCCACCGCAAGCCCGAACACCGGGGAGCTGTTTTTT | CATASPNTGELFF
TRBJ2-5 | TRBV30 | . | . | TGTGCCTGGAGACTTTGGCCGGGGGAGACCCAGTACTTC | CAWRLWPGETQYF
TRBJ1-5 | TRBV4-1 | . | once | TGCGCCAGCAGCCCCTCGGCGGAGCACAATAGCAATCAGCCCCAGCATTTT | CASSPSAEHNSNQPQHF
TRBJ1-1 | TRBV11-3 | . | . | TGTGCCAGCAGCTTAGCCGGCGTTAGTACTGAAGCTTTCTTT | CASSLAGVSTEAFF
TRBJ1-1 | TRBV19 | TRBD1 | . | TGTGCCAGTACCGGACAGGGGAACACTGAAGCTTTCTTT | CASTGQGNTEAFF
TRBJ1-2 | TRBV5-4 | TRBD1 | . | TGTGCCAGCAGCTCTAACCTGGGACAGGGCGACTATGGCTACACCTTC | CASSSNLGQGDYGYTF
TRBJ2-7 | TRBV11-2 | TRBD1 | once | TGTGCCAGCAGCTTGGACAGGGGGCCCTACGAGCAGTACTTC | CASSLDRGPYEQYF
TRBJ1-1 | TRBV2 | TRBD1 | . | TGTGCCAGCAGTGGACAGGGTAACACTGAAGCTTTCTTT | CASSGQGNTEAFF
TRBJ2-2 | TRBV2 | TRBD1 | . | TGTGCCAGCAGTGAGCGTTTGAGGGACAGCGTCACCGGGGAGCTGTTTTTT | CASSERLRDSVTGELFF
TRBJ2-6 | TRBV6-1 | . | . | TGTGCCAGCACTAGGGCGGCCTTAGGGGCCAACGTCCTGACTTTC | CASTRAALGANVLTF
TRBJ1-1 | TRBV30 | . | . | TGTGCCTGGAGCTTGAACAGGGAGGAAGCTTTCTTT | CAWSLNREEAFF
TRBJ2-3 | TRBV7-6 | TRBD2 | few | TGTGCCAGCAGCTTACTTCCTAGCGGGGGTAGTAGGGATACGCAGTATTTT | CASSLLPSGGSRDTQYF
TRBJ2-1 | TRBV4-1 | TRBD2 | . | TGCGCCAGCAGTCGACTAGCGCCGGGACTATACAATGAGCAGTTCTTC | CASSRLAPGLYNEQFF
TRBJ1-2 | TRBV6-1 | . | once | TGTGCCAGCAGTGGAGACCGGGCCAACTATGGCTACACCTTC | CASSGDRANYGYTF
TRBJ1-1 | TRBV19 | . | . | TGTGCCAGTAGCTTACGGAGGCACCCTGAAGCTTTCTTT | CASSLRRHPEAFF
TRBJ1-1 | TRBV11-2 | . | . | TGTGCCAGCAGCTTAGTTCAGGGAGGCGGCACTGAAGCTTTCTTT | CASSLVQGGGTEAFF
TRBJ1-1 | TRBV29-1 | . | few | TGCAGCGTGTTATCCAAGAACACTGAAGCTTTCTTT | CSVLSKNTEAFF
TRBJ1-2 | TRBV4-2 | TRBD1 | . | TGTGCCAGCAGCCAGGCCGGACAGGAAATCTATGGCTACACCTTC | CASSQAGQEIYGYTF
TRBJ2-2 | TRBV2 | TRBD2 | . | TGTGCCAGCAGGCGCCGGAATCTAGCGGGGGGCCGTGGCACCGGGGAGCTGTTTTTT | CASRRRNLAGGRGTGELFF
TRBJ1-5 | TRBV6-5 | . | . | TGTGCCAGCAGCCGACAGAGGGATCAGCCCCAGCATTTT | CASSRQRDQPQHF
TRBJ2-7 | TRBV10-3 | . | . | TGTGCCATCAGTGAGTCTGACGGTCAACGGCAGTACTTC | CAISESDGQRQYF
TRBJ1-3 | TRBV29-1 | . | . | TGCAGCGTTGTTACGGATCGGGCGGCCTCTGGAAACACCATATATTTT | CSVVTDRAASGNTIYF
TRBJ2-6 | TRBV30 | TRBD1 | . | TGTGCCTGGGAGACAGGGAGCTCTGGGGCCAACGTCCTGACTTTC | CAWETGSSGANVLTF